This entry describes one T cell receptor (beta chain). The table came from immunoSEQ multiplex PCR; TCRdb's copy has only in-frame clones and leaves some out. This table holds some 320,000 clones, roughly 91% found once. The CDR3 is made up of 16 amino acids. Germline CDR1 reads MNHEY; CDR2 reads SMNVEV (reference sequence). V shed 5 bases and J 1 base; nucleotides not matched to a gene: 3. The sample is drawn from a study of blood T cell repertoires in COVID-19. What was sequenced was peripheral blood. This sequence was found in a woman aged 25 to 39 with COVID-19, enrolled during active disease. The chain has TRBV27 and TRBJ2-1; TRBD2 aligns across 12 bases. CDR3 sequence: CASSASGGASYNEQFF. CDR3 in DNA: TGTGCCAGCAGTGCTAGCGGGGGGGCGTCCTACAATGAGCAGTTCTTC.